This TCR beta chain stems from a study of blood T cells in healthy people across ages (dated by TCRdb to the mid-2010s). Study-wide context: Template switching captured roughly one uniquely barcoded TCR beta cDNA molecule per two T cells in model experiments. To track age-related changes in TCR beta repertoire diversity, the study relied on deep sequencing normalized with unique cDNA molecular identifiers. Four age groups were formed from the donors: young (average about 15 years), middle-aged (approximately 40), aged (over 55) and long-lived (less than 85). For two donors (one aged 18 to 30 and one aged 80 or older), the study analyzed two additional independent replicas of 1 million unique cDNA reads from the same blood draw.

The CDR3, from cysteine to phenylalanine, totals 14 residues. Only the CDR3 portion is preserved as DNA: 42 bases, with reading frame beginning at the first base. Cut back by 4 bases and 9 bases, the V and J ends lie 19 bases apart. Via the germline V gene (reference sequence), CDR1 is LGHDT and CDR2 YNNKEL. The paper as a whole reports these results and caveats: Because donor CMV infection status was unknown, age-related changes in expanded clonotypes were potentially confounded. Estimates of total diversity from one million sequenced T cells were regarded as lower bounds and underestimates. Compared with the aged group, more naive CD4+ T cells, fewer expanded clones and increased TCR diversity were shown by the long-lived group, suggesting age selection. A strong correlation was found between observed TCR beta diversity and the percentage of naive T cells measured by flow cytometry. Conclusive comparison of naive and antigen-experienced compartments was prevented by the profiling of bulk unsorted PBMCs. Observed TCR beta diversity per million T cells fell roughly linearly with age, and a significant reduction was already apparent by age around 44.

Systemically healthy Caucasian individuals from Russia, around 38 in total and aged about 6 to 95 years, were included as donors. Each donor gave 8 to 10 milliliters of peripheral blood, collected into EDTA-treated Vacutainer tubes. Ficoll-Paque density-gradient centrifugation was used to isolate PBMCs, with at least 6 million obtained per sample. Total RNA, at least 6 micrograms per sample, was extracted from PBMCs with Trizol reagent. For every donor, flow cytometry on a PBMC aliquot measured the percentage of naive CD45RAhigh/CD27high T cells. Remarks on this clonotype: What antigen it recognizes has not been identified. No base quality values were provided; no much bigger clone lies one nucleotide off.

Libraries were made using 5' RACE. This sample was sequenced with an Illumina HiSeq 2500. The second PCR ran for roughly 7 to 12 cycles and used a J-beta primer mix along with a sample-barcoded 5' primer. Each TCR beta cDNA molecule received a unique molecular identifier from a template-switch 5' adaptor carrying 12 random nucleotides. Each sample yielded at least 3 million CDR3-containing paired-end reads. The Mint cDNA synthesis kit, primed by a TRBC-specific oligonucleotide, was used to synthesize first-strand cDNA from all RNA. After uracil-DNA glycosylase treatment, a first 18-cycle PCR used universal primers M1SS and BC2_uni_R on all cDNA. On the authors' methods: Each sample was normalized by randomly selecting 1 million high-quality reads, each carrying a distinct molecular identifier. Reads sharing molecular identifiers were discarded rather than binned into consensus sequences. CDR3 identification, clonotype clustering and error correction used MiTCR with a Q25 quality threshold and the strictest error-elimination algorithm. A nonparametric unseen species model using Euler transformation provided a lower-bound estimate of total TCR beta diversity. TCRdb passed the public sequencing reads through fastp at Q25 and MiXCR, retaining productive beta sequences. All rows with the same CDR3 protein become a single entry with the most common DNA and genes. The V and J calls follow TCRdb's processing rather than the paper's. The sample table shows approximately 780,000 distinct CDR3 sequences, and 20% to 30% are seen once. The ten largest account for 3% of the sample.

These data are also associated with another study on T cells of mothers and their children. That second publication adds: Donors were nine systemically healthy Caucasian individuals: three mothers and their six children. cDNA synthesis used all of the extracted RNA, with 1.5 ug of RNA in each 15 ul reaction. In the second PCR, the M1S primer introduced both the sample barcodes and 2-4 random nucleotides. More than 9 million TCR beta CDR3 reads were obtained from each mother, and roughly 3 million reads were obtained from each child. Thymic selection shapes the output of TCR recombination in a similar way in related and unrelated pairs, and inherited differences have a minor effect. Related mother-child pairs always showed normalized repertoire overlap that was slightly higher than in unrelated mother-child pairs, though the difference was never significant. Persistent microchimeric T cell clones were not detected, at a sensitivity of 95 to 100 clones per million clonotypes. The study used deep NGS to compare TCR beta repertoires of mothers and children, seeking features distinguishing related mother-child pairs from unrelated individuals. Mothers averaged roughly 40 +/- 4 years of age and children averaged about 10 +/- 4 years. After adapter ligation with NEBNext reagents, the libraries were sequenced on Illumina HiSeq 2000 with 100+100 nt paired-end reads. To avoid cross-contamination, the mother libraries and the child libraries were prepared a month apart and sequenced in separate runs. Each donor had between 500,000 and 2,000,000 distinct TCR beta clonotypes identified. Naive TCR beta clonotypes were estimated from low-frequency clonotypes matched to each donor's FACS-determined naive share, without sorting.

The rearranged segments are TRBV3-1 and TRBJ2-7; matching of 6 bases hints at TRBD1 as the D gene. What was sequenced was blood. This sequence was found in a boy aged 5 to 17 in good health. CDR3 reads: CASSLARDNSVQYF. The bases read TGTGCCAGCAGCCTTGCCAGGGACAATAGCGTGCAGTACTTC.